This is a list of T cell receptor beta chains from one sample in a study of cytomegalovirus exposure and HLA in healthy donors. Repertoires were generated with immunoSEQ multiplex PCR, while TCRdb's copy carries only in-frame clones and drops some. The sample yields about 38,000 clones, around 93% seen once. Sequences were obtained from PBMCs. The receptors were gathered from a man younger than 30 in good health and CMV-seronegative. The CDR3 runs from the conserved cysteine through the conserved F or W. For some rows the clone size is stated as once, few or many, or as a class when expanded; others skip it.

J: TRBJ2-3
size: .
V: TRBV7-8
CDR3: CASRSTGLAFPDTQYF

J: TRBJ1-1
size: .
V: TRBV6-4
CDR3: CASSSSLNTEAFF

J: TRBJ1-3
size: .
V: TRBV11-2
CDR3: CASSPQGANSGNTIYF

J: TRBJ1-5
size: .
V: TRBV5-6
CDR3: CASSLSNGQPQHF

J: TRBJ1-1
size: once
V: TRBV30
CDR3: CAWMDTNTEAFF

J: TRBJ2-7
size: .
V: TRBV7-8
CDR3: CASSRGGAELSGEQYF

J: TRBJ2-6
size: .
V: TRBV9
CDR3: CASSLSGGPSGANVLTF

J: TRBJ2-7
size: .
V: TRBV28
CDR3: CASSRTGTSTPEQYF

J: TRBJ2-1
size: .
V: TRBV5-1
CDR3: CASSLGLADNEQFF

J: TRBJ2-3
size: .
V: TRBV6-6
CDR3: CASSSADRGTDTQYF

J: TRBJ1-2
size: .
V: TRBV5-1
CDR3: CASSLEQGFNYGYTF

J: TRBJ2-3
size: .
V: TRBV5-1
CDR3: CATRGGTSTDTQYF

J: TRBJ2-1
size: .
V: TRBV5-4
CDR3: CASSLGAGNAYNEQFF